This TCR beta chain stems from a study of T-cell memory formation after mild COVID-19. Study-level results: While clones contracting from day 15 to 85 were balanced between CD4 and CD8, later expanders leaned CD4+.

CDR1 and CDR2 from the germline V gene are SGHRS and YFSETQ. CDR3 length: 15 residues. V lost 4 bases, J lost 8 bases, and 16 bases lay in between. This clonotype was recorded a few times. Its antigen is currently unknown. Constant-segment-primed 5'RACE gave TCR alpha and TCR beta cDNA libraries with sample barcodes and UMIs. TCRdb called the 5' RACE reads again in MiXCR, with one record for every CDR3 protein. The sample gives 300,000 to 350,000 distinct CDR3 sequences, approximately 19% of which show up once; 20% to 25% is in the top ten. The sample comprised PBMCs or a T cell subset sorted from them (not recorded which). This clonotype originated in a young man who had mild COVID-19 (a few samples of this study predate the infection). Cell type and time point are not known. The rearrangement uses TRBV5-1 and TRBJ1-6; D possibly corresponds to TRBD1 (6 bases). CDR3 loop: CASSENRAADSPLHF. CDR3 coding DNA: TGCGCCAGCAGCGAGAACAGGGCTGCGGATTCACCCCTCCACTTT.